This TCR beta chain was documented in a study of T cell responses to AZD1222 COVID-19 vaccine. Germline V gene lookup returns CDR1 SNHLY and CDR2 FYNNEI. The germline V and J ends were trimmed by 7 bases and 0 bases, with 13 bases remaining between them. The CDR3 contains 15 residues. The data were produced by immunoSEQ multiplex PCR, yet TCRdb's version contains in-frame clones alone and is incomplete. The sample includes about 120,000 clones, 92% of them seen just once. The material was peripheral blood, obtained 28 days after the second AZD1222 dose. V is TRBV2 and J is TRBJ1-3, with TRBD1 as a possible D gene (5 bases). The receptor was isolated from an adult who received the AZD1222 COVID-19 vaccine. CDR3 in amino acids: CASTPGLLSGNTIYF. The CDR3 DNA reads TGTGCCAGCACCCCGGGACTCCTCTCTGGAAACACCATATATTTT. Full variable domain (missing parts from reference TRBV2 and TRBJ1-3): EPEVTQTPSHQVTQMGQEVILRCVPISNHLYFYWYRQILGQKVEFLVSFYNNEISEKSEIFDDQFSVERPDGSNFTLKIRSTKLEDSAMYFCASTPGLLSGNTIYFGEGSWLTVV.